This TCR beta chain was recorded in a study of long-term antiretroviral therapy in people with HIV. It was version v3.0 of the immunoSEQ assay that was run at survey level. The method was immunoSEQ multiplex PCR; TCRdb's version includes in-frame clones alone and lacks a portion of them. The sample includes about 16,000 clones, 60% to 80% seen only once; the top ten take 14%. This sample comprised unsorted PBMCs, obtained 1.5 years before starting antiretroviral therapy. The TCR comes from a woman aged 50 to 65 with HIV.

The CDR3 region is CASSPSGQANEKLFF. DNA of the CDR3: TGCGCCAGCAGCCCCTCGGGACAGGCTAATGAAAAACTGTTTTTT. The rearrangement links TRBV5-1 to TRBJ1-4, with TRBD1 identical over 8 bases. This CDR3 has 15 amino acids. The trim removed 4 bases at V and 3 bases at J, leaving 5 bases unmatched. Per germline, CDR1 SGHRS and CDR2 YFSETQ.